Listed below are T cell receptor beta chains from one sample, sequenced in a study of T cell changes during pregnancy in multiple sclerosis. Repertoires were generated with immunoSEQ multiplex PCR, while TCRdb's copy carries only in-frame clones and drops some. The sample yields roughly 87,000 clones, about 93% seen once. The material was peripheral blood, obtained in the third trimester of pregnancy. These receptors all come from a female donor in good health, enrolled as a control in a pregnancy study. Both conserved end residues are part of each CDR3. The D gene is left open where the match is weak. The size field is filled for only some rows; it gives once, few, many or a size class.

clone size	D gene	V gene	J gene	CDR3 DNA	CDR3 protein
NA	NA	TRBV21-1	TRBJ2-2	TGTGCCAGCAGCAATTCTCGACTAGCGGGAAACACCGGGGAGCTGTTTTTT	CASSNSRLAGNTGELFF
NA	NA	TRBV9	TRBJ1-2	TGTGCCAGCACCGAGGGAGGGGGTTCAGGCTACACCTTC	CASTEGGGSGYTF
NA	TRBD1	TRBV9	TRBJ1-3	TGTGCCAGCAGCGTAGACAGGGGGCTATCTGGAAACACCATATATTTT	CASSVDRGLSGNTIYF
NA	TRBD2	TRBV2	TRBJ2-1	TGTGCCGGGACAGGACTAGCGGGAGTGAGTGAGCAGTTCTTC	CAGTGLAGVSEQFF
NA	TRBD1	TRBV27	TRBJ1-2	TGTGCCAGCAGTTTATATCCTGGGACAGGGCAGTCCTATGGCTACACCTTC	CASSLYPGTGQSYGYTF
NA	NA	TRBV5-1	TRBJ2-6	TGCGCCAGCAGCTTGGGCGCAGCCAACGTCCTGACTTTC	CASSLGAANVLTF
NA	TRBD2	TRBV5-1	TRBJ2-3	TGCGCCAGCAAACAGCGGGAGGGCACAGATACGCAGTATTTT	CASKQREGTDTQYF
NA	NA	TRBV10-2	TRBJ2-7	TGCGCCAGCTTCAGCGCTCTCCTCTACGAGCAGTACTTC	CASFSALLYEQYF
NA	NA	TRBV6-6	TRBJ2-5	TGTGCCAGCAGTTACTCATACGGGGAGACCCAGTACTTC	CASSYSYGETQYF
few	NA	TRBV5-1	TRBJ2-7	TGCGCCAGCAGCTTGGCCTCAACAGGGCTCTACGAGCAGTACTTC	CASSLASTGLYEQYF
NA	TRBD1	TRBV2	TRBJ2-5	TGTGCCAGCAGTTTACAGGGGGCGGAGGAGACCCAGTACTTC	CASSLQGAEETQYF
once	NA	TRBV7-2	TRBJ2-7	TGTGCCAGCAGCTTAGTTCAGGCCCCGTACGAGCAGTACTTC	CASSLVQAPYEQYF
NA	NA	TRBV15	TRBJ1-1	TGTGCCACCAGCAGGTCGTTGTACACTGAAGCTTTCTTT	CATSRSLYTEAFF
NA	TRBD2	TRBV6-6	TRBJ2-1	TGTGCCAGCAGTTTATCTAGCGGGAGTATGAATGAGCAGTTCTTC	CASSLSSGSMNEQFF
NA	NA	TRBV27	TRBJ2-4	TGTGCAGACCTCTGGGGAGAGGCCAAAAACATTCAGTACTTC	CADLWGEAKNIQYF
NA	NA	TRBV28	TRBJ1-2	TGTGCCACCCTAGAGGCCCTATACTATGGCTACACCTTC	CATLEALYYGYTF
once	NA	TRBV4-1	TRBJ1-4	TGCGCCAGCAGCCAAGGGACAGCAGGAACTAATGAAAAACTGTTTTTT	CASSQGTAGTNEKLFF
once	NA	TRBV7-9	TRBJ2-5	TGTGCCAGCAGCTTAGGTGGGACAAGGTACCAAGAGACCCAGTACTTC	CASSLGGTRYQETQYF
NA	NA	TRBV28	TRBJ2-7	TGTGCCAGCTTGGGCTCATCGTACGAGCAGTACTTC	CASLGSSYEQYF
NA	NA	TRBV28	TRBJ1-4	TGTGCCAGCAAGTATCAGGGGCATAGGAGTGAAAAACTGTTTTTT	CASKYQGHRSEKLFF
few	TRBD1	TRBV5-1	TRBJ2-1	TGCGCCAGCAGCTCCCTGGGACAGGGTATTGGGAATGAGCAGTTCTTC	CASSSLGQGIGNEQFF
once	TRBD1	TRBV18	TRBJ1-2	TGTGCCAGCTCACCAACTTCCGGGACAGGGGATGGCTACACCTTC	CASSPTSGTGDGYTF
NA	NA	TRBV6-5	TRBJ1-1	TGTGCCAGCAGTTATGAGTGGGCGGGGAACACTGAAGCTTTCTTT	CASSYEWAGNTEAFF
NA	NA	TRBV7-2	TRBJ2-1	TGTGCCAGCAGCCAACCCGGTCATAGCTCCTACAATGAGCAGTTCTTC	CASSQPGHSSYNEQFF
NA	NA	TRBV5-1	TRBJ1-2	TGCGCCACCGGGGGGATCTCCTCGAGCTATGGCTACACCTTC	CATGGISSSYGYTF
NA	NA	TRBV27	TRBJ1-1	TGTGCCAGCAGTTTGCGGACAGCGTTAGTGAACACTGAAGCTTTCTTT	CASSLRTALVNTEAFF
few	NA	TRBV29-1	TRBJ1-4	TGCAGCGTTGAAGATGCCCCCGGGGAACTGTTTTTT	CSVEDAPGELFF
NA	TRBD2	TRBV4-1	TRBJ2-1	TGCGCCAGCAGCCAAGCCCGGGGGGTCGGGACTAGCGTTTACAATGAGCAGTTCTTC	CASSQARGVGTSVYNEQFF
NA	TRBD2	TRBV28	TRBJ2-7	TGTGCCAGTCAACTAGCGGGAGGTTACGAGCAGTACTTC	CASQLAGGYEQYF
NA	NA	TRBV4-1	TRBJ1-1	TGCGCCAGCAGCCAGCCCCAAGGACAGCTGAACACTGAAGCTTTCTTT	CASSQPQGQLNTEAFF
NA	TRBD1	TRBV28	TRBJ1-5	TGTGCCAGCAGTTTAGACAGGGAGGAACAGCCCCAGCATTTT	CASSLDREEQPQHF
NA	NA	TRBV7-2	TRBJ1-5	TGTGCCAGCAGCTTAGCAGGTAGGGGTAGGTTACAGCCCCAGCATTTT	CASSLAGRGRLQPQHF
NA	NA	TRBV5-1	TRBJ2-1	TGCGCCAGCAGCTTGTCGTCGGAGGGCAATGAGCAGTTCTTC	CASSLSSEGNEQFF
NA	TRBD2	TRBV4-1	TRBJ2-1	TGCGCCAGCAGCCAGCGTATCCAGGGTTTTGGTAGCGGGAGGGGCGGCAATGAGCAGTTCTTC	CASSQRIQGFGSGRGGNEQFF
NA	NA	TRBV30	TRBJ1-3	TGTGCCTGGAGTAACACCTTCTCTGGAAACACCATATATTTT	CAWSNTFSGNTIYF
NA	TRBD2	TRBV30	TRBJ2-7	TGTGCCTGGAGCAGCGCCCGGGAGGTGGCCTACGAGCAGTACTTC	CAWSSAREVAYEQYF
NA	TRBD2	TRBV11-2	TRBJ2-7	TGTGCCAGCAGCCAAGCCCCGGGACTAGCGGGAGGGAGCTCCTACGAGCAGTACTTC	CASSQAPGLAGGSSYEQYF
NA	TRBD2	TRBV28	TRBJ2-1	TGTGCCAGCAGTTTTGCGCGGGAGTTGGCCTACAATGAGCAGTTCTTC	CASSFARELAYNEQFF
once	TRBD1	TRBV29-1	TRBJ2-7	TGCAGCGCAGGGACAGGGGGTCCCTACGAGCAGTACTTC	CSAGTGGPYEQYF
NA	NA	TRBV28	TRBJ1-2	TGTGCCAGCAGTACGGGGATTTATGGCTACACCTTC	CASSTGIYGYTF
NA	NA	TRBV5-6	TRBJ2-1	TGTGCCAGCAGCCGGAGGAGCTCCTACAATGAGCAGTTCTTC	CASSRRSSYNEQFF
NA	NA	TRBV28	TRBJ2-7	TGTGCCAGCAGTTCGGACAGCTACGAGCAGTACTTC	CASSSDSYEQYF
NA	NA	TRBV30	TRBJ2-7	TGTGCCTGGAGTACGGGGGTACCCCCCTACGAGCAGTACTTC	CAWSTGVPPYEQYF
NA	TRBD1	TRBV28	TRBJ1-1	TGTGCCAGCAGTCGGACAGGGGGCGGAGAAGGCACTGAAGCTTTCTTT	CASSRTGGGEGTEAFF
NA	TRBD2	TRBV27	TRBJ2-3	TGTGCCAGCAGTAACTCCTGGACTAGCGGGATTGGAGATACGCAGTATTTT	CASSNSWTSGIGDTQYF